The T cell receptor beta chain under discussion was sequenced for a study of response to subunit inactivated influenza vaccine. MiXCR, applied by TCRdb to the RT-PCR reads, yields one record per CDR3 protein. The sample has hundreds of thousands of distinct CDR3 sequences, 15% to 19% seen once; the top ten hold approximately 10%. Broader study findings: Each seasonal flu vaccination may recruit only limited new T cells, authors suggested.

This clonotype was observed many times. Its specificity is unknown. V shed 8 bases and J shed 9 bases, with 17 bases lying between them. The length of the CDR3 is 12 residues. CDR1 is MDHEN and CDR2 is SYDVKM in the germline V gene. The sequence derives from a man in his forties or fifties who received an inactivated influenza vaccine. V gene TRBV28 combines with J gene TRBJ2-7; the D gene is possibly TRBD1 (5 bases). The sequenced sample was PBMCs from blood, obtained 11 to 12 days after vaccination. The CDR3 here is CASGRSRVGQYF. The CDR3 nucleotides read TGTGCCAGCGGCCGTTCCAGGGTCGGGCAGTACTTC.